These 26 T cell receptor beta chains share one sample of origin, sequenced in a study of CD8+ T cells in alopecia areata. Treatment: oral pan-JAK inhibitor, 5-10 mg twice daily. cDNA prepared by RNA extraction and subsequent reverse transcription served as the template for sequencing. The assay was immunoSEQ multiplex PCR, and TCRdb's table has in-frame clones only and misses some. This table holds about 190,000 clones, approximately 60% found once. The sequencing used CD4+ T cells sorted from blood, collected at week 4, from a patient treated with tofacitinib. Source of these receptors: a human donor with alopecia areata.

This chain connects TRBV6-5 to TRBJ2-7, with 10 bases that match TRBD2. The CDR3 consists of 15 residues. V shed 6 bases, J shed 4 bases, and the junction held 9 bases outside the gene matches. In germline, CDR1 is MNHEY, CDR2 SVGAGI. The DNA of the CDR3 is TGTGCCAGCAGCCGCTCCACTAGCGGGACTTACGAGCAGTACTTC. Translated: CASSRSTSGTYEQYF.

This clone was detected only a few times. The chain links TRBV30 to TRBJ1-3, with 8 bases matching TRBD1. CDR3 length: 16 amino acids. V lost 4 bases and J lost 0; bases outside the gene matches: 8. Germline CDR1 reads GTSNPN; CDR2 reads SVGIG (reference sequence). CDR3: CAWNPRDRPSGNTIYF. Written as DNA, the CDR3 is TGTGCCTGGAACCCGCGGGACAGGCCCTCTGGAAACACCATATATTTT.

The chain employs TRBV30 and TRBJ2-5; D is ambiguous. The assigned J gene may be wrong: the sequence end matches TRBJ2-7 better. Germline V gene lookup returns CDR1 GTSNPN and CDR2 SVGIG (reference sequence). This CDR3 region has 13 residues. The CDR3 loop reads CASEVLGTYEQYF. The CDR3 bases are TGTGCCTCCGAGGTTTTGGGCACCTACGAGCAGTACTTC.

This clone was seen only once. This chain connects TRBV5-1 to TRBJ2-5; D is perhaps TRBD1 (6 bases). Germline lookup yields CDR1 SGHRS and CDR2 YFSETQ. V was clipped by 4 bases and J by 5 bases, with 15 bases between them. The CDR3 loop spans 14 amino acids. The CDR3 DNA reads TGCGCCAGCAGCCATCGACAGGCGGAGGAGACCCAGTACTTC. Its translation is CASSHRQAEETQYF.

The V and J genes are TRBV29-1 and TRBJ1-2; 9 bases agree with TRBD1. This CDR3 contains 11 residues. Looked up from germline, CDR1 is SQVTM and CDR2 is ANQGSEA. Trimming at V came to 7 bases and at J to 8 bases, leaving 5 bases not matched to a gene. The chain's CDR3 is CSARTGEGYTF. As DNA, the CDR3 is TGCAGCGCCCGGACAGGGGAAGGCTACACCTTC.

J is TRBJ2-7 and V is TRBV10-3; the match to TRBD1 covers 8 bases. V gave up 2 bases and J gave up 2 bases; unmatched junction bases: 2. CDR1 ENHRY and CDR2 SYGVKD come from the germline V gene. This CDR3 region has 14 residues. The CDR3 DNA sequence: TGTGCCATCAGTGAGACGGACAGGGCCTACGAGCAGTACTTC. Translation: CAISETDRAYEQYF.

This clone has more than one count but fewer than ten. The chain has TRBV14 and TRBJ2-3; D remains unclear. V was trimmed by 4 bases and J by 4 bases, leaving 6 bases between them. The length of the CDR3 is 12 residues. Germline V gene data show CDR1 as SGHDN and CDR2 as FVKESK. The CDR3: CASSLLADTQYF. CDR3 coding DNA: TGTGCCAGCAGCCTGCTAGCAGATACGCAGTATTTT.

This clone was seen a few times. The CDR3, as DNA: TGCAGCGCCTCGGCGGCTAGCGGGACCTCTGGGGCCAACGTCCTGACTTTC. This translates into CSASAASGTSGANVLTF. The chain couples TRBV29-1 to TRBJ2-6; 9 bases map to TRBD2. The CDR3 spans 17 residues. V trimming: 7 bases; J trimming: 0 bases; junction bases outside the gene matches: 10. CDR1 SQVTM and CDR2 ANQGSEA come from the germline V gene. The variable domain in full, completed from reference TRBV29-1 and TRBJ2-6, reads SAVISQKPSRDICQRGTSLTIQCQVDSQVTMMFWYRQQPGQSLTLIATANQGSEATYESGFVIDKFPISRPNLTFSTLTVSNMSPEDSSIYLCSASAASGTSGANVLTFGAGSRLTVL.

This clone has more than one count but fewer than ten. The chain couples TRBV15 to TRBJ2-7; TRBD2 matches at 9 bases. Germline V gives CDR1 LNHNV, CDR2 YYDKDF (reference sequence). J lost 6 bases, V lost 3 bases, and 9 bases had no gene match. CDR3 size: 15 residues. The CDR3 DNA reads as TGTGCCACCAGCAGTGTAGCGGGAGCTCTCTCCGAGCAGTACTTC. Translation: CATSSVAGALSEQYF.

The V and J genes are TRBV5-1 and TRBJ1-5, with D uncertain. The CDR3 contains 15 residues. Trimming pared 0 bases from V and 2 bases from J, leaving 9 bases between. From germline, CDR1 is SGHRS and CDR2 YFSETQ. CDR3 in amino acids: CASSLGQSGNQPQHF. The DNA for the CDR3 is TGCGCCAGCAGCTTGGGCCAGAGCGGCAATCAGCCCCAGCATTTT.

This clone was seen a few times. The chain joins TRBV12-5 to TRBJ2-7; possibly TRBD2 for D (5 bases). Germline loops: CDR1 LGHNT, CDR2 FRNRAP. The V gene lost 7 bases and the J gene lost 2 bases, with 18 bases spanning the gap. There are 15 residues in the CDR3. CDR3 in DNA: TGTGCTAGTGCCTTCAGAAAGCGGAGGCCCTACGAGCAGTACTTC. Its protein is CASAFRKRRPYEQYF.

The chain couples TRBV6-5 to TRBJ2-2; D may match TRBD1 or TRBD2 (5 bases each). The V gene's germline CDR1 is MNHEY and CDR2 SVGAGI. Trimming cost V 0 bases and J 2 bases, with 10 bases left between them. This CDR3 region has 16 residues. CDR3 amino acids: CASSYSGTDNTGELFF. CDR3 sequence (DNA): TGTGCCAGCAGTTACTCCGGGACCGACAACACCGGGGAGCTGTTTTTT.

This clone was seen only a few times. The chain links TRBV30 to TRBJ1-2; D unresolved. V was cut by 4 bases and J by 8 bases, with 11 bases left in between. Germline CDR1 and CDR2: GTSNPN and SVGIG (reference sequence). The CDR3 is 11 amino acids. CDR3 coding DNA: TGTGCCTGGAAAGAGGGCCGGGGCTACACCTTC. Its translation is CAWKEGRGYTF.

The rearrangement links TRBV29-1 to TRBJ2-5, with D possibly matching TRBD2 (6 bases). The CDR3 has 13 amino acids. The germline V and J ends were trimmed by 4 bases and 5 bases, with 14 bases remaining between them. Germline values: CDR1 SQVTM, CDR2 ANQGSEA. This CDR3 reads CSVALGGVETQYF. The CDR3 DNA reads as TGCAGCGTTGCCCTCGGGGGAGTCGAGACCCAGTACTTC.

The count of this clone is one. The rearrangement uses TRBV27 and TRBJ2-7; D possibly corresponds to TRBD2 (6 bases). V was pared by 2 bases and J by 6 bases, with 14 bases between. The germline V gene encodes CDR1 MNHEY and CDR2 SMNVEV (reference sequence). The CDR3 length is 14 residues. The CDR3 nucleotides are TGTGCCAGCAGTTTACGCCTCCCCGGGAGCGAGCAGTACTTC. Protein sequence: CASSLRLPGSEQYF.

This clone was counted a single time. This chain connects TRBV30 to TRBJ2-5; D may be TRBD1 (6 bases). V lost 8 bases and J lost 5, with 21 bases in between. The CDR3 loop spans 14 amino acids. CDR1 and CDR2 (germline): GTSNPN, SVGIG (reference sequence). The CDR3 sequence: CARGTAGVGETQYF. The CDR3 region has the DNA TGTGCCAGGGGGACGGCGGGCGTGGGGGAGACCCAGTACTTC.

DNA for the CDR3: TGTGCCAGCAGCTTGCGTGGCGGAGACTGGGAGTTCTTC. Translation: CASSLRGGDWEFF. The rearrangement uses TRBV7-2 and TRBJ2-1; no reliable D call. CDR3 size: 13 residues. V lost 3 bases to trimming and J lost 14 bases, with 17 bases between them. Germline V gene sequence: CDR1 SGHTA, CDR2 FQGNSA.

By sample share, this clone is medium-sized. The chain's CDR3 is CASRETSGGRHTQYF. In DNA form, the CDR3 reads TGTGCCAGCAGGGAGACTAGCGGGGGACGGCATACGCAGTATTTT. The chain uses TRBV2 and TRBJ2-3; 12 positions agree with TRBD2. The junction had 8 bases not matched to a gene; V was cut back by 6 bases and J by 7 bases. Germline lookup yields CDR1 SNHLY and CDR2 FYNNEI. The CDR3 runs to 15 residues.

The V gene is TRBV14, the J gene TRBJ2-5; TRBD2 aligns across 8 bases. The germline V gene encodes CDR1 SGHDN and CDR2 FVKESK. The V and J ends lost 1 base and 2 bases, in that order; junction bases with no gene match: 6. CDR3 size: 16 residues. CDR3 DNA sequence: TGTGCCAGCAGCCAAGTGGGACTAGTAGATCAAGAGACCCAGTACTTC. The encoded protein is CASSQVGLVDQETQYF. The complete variable domain, with remaining parts taken from reference TRBV14 and TRBJ2-5, reads EAGVTQFPSHSVIEKGQTVTLRCDPISGHDNLYWYRRVMGKEIKFLLHFVKESKQDESGMPNNRFLAERTGGTYSTLKVQPAELEDSGVYFCASSQVGLVDQETQYFGPGTRLLVL.

This clone has just a few counts. V is TRBV27 and J is TRBJ2-7; a weak D match, TRBD1 (5 bases). The CDR3 runs 13 residues. Germline values: CDR1 MNHEY, CDR2 SMNVEV (reference sequence). V lost 7 bases to trimming and J lost 1 base, with 11 bases between them. The DNA of the CDR3 is TGTGCCAGCAAACAAAGGGGATCCTACGAGCAGTACTTC. Protein product: CASKQRGSYEQYF.

The chain uses TRBV30 and TRBJ1-2; 8 bases are a match to TRBD1. The junction had 2 bases not matched to a gene; V was cut back by 2 bases and J by 3 bases. Germline values: CDR1 GTSNPN, CDR2 SVGIG (reference sequence). This CDR3 is 13 amino acids long. The CDR3 region has the DNA TGTGCCTGGAGTCAGGGGGCAGACTATGGCTACACCTTC. It specifies CAWSQGADYGYTF.

The rearrangement joins TRBV28 to TRBJ2-5; D is uncertain. The CDR3 runs 14 residues. Trimming took off 1 base at V and 1 base at J, with 7 bases between the two ends. Germline CDR1 MDHEN, CDR2 SYDVKM. CDR3: CASSLSGGQETQYF. CDR3 coding DNA: TGTGCCAGCAGTTTATCGGGCGGCCAAGAGACCCAGTACTTC.

This clone was recorded a few times. The gene calls are TRBV5-1 and TRBJ2-4; D not certain. CDR1 SGHRS and CDR2 YFSETQ come from the germline V gene. The CDR3 has 13 residues. Trimming removed 4 bases from V and 2 bases from J, with 7 bases in between. Here the CDR3 reads CASSPLSKNIQYF. The CDR3 nucleotides read TGCGCCAGCAGCCCCCTGTCCAAAAACATTCAGTACTTC.

This clone came up a few times. V is TRBV29-1 and J is TRBJ2-1, with 9 bases fitting TRBD1. Germline trimming cut 7 bases from V and 9 bases from J; bases unmatched to any gene: 13. CDR1 SQVTM and CDR2 ANQGSEA come from the germline V gene. The CDR3 runs 14 residues. The CDR3 DNA reads as TGCAGCGGCGGCACAGGGGGCGCCGGGATTGAGCAGTTCTTC. Its protein is CSGGTGGAGIEQFF.

This clone turned up a few times. The chain uses TRBV28 and TRBJ1-1; D unresolved. Trimming took off 0 bases at V and 1 base at J, with 9 bases between the two ends. Per the germline V gene, CDR1 is MDHEN and CDR2 is SYDVKM. The CDR3 contains 15 residues. The CDR3 sequence is CASSLWQVGNTEAFF. CDR3 coding DNA: TGTGCCAGCAGTTTATGGCAGGTAGGGAACACTGAAGCTTTCTTT.

V and J are TRBV14 and TRBJ1-2; D unresolved. Trimming left V 1 base short and J 8 bases short, with 14 bases between. The CDR3 is made up of 14 amino acids. Germline loops: CDR1 SGHDN, CDR2 FVKESK. The CDR3 here is CASSQGPGTGGYTF. The CDR3 DNA reads as TGTGCCAGCAGCCAAGGTCCAGGCACGGGGGGCTACACCTTC.